The rows below give T cell receptor beta chains drawn from one sample of a study of T cells after somatic rescue of genetic block. The method was immunoSEQ multiplex PCR; TCRdb's version includes in-frame clones alone and lacks a portion of them. The sample holds approximately 58,000 clones, around 96% seen once. The sequenced sample was peripheral blood mononuclear cells (PBMCs). These receptors originate from a child under two years old. CDR3s include the opening cysteine and the closing phenylalanine or tryptophan. D genes are given only for firm matches. The listing skips clone size in some rows; elsewhere it reads once, few, many or a size class.

NA	11	TRBV29-1	NA	TRBJ1-1	TGCAGCGTTGAAGATCCAGGTGAAGCTTTCTTT	CSVEDPGEAFF
once	15	TRBV30	TRBD1	TRBJ1-5	TGTGCCTGGAAACCCTGGACAGGGGGCAATCAGCCCCAGCATTTT	CAWKPWTGGNQPQHF
NA	13	TRBV5-1	NA	TRBJ2-7	TGCGCCAGCAGCTTGGGACTGCAGGGTAGAAAGTACTTC	CASSLGLQGRKYF
NA	14	TRBV7-9	TRBD1	TRBJ1-1	TGTGCCAGCAGCTGGGACAGGGGGAACACTGAAGCTTTCTTT	CASSWDRGNTEAFF
NA	16	TRBV28	TRBD2	TRBJ2-3	TGTGCCAGCAGTTTAGGAGGACTAGCGGGCACAGATACGCAGTATTTT	CASSLGGLAGTDTQYF
NA	13	TRBV29-1	TRBD1	TRBJ1-2	TGCAGCGTTGTTCAGGGACAGGGCTATGGCTACACCTTC	CSVVQGQGYGYTF
once	14	TRBV5-4	TRBD1	TRBJ2-7	TGTGCCAGCAGCTCTAGGACAGGCCCCTACGAGCAGTACTTC	CASSSRTGPYEQYF
NA	12	TRBV27	TRBD2	TRBJ2-1	TGTGCCAGCAGTTTATACGGGAGGGAGCAGTTCTTC	CASSLYGREQFF
NA	14	TRBV5-4	TRBD2	TRBJ2-1	TGTGCCAGCAGCATTAGCGGGAGGGCCAATGAGCAGTTCTTC	CASSISGRANEQFF
once	14	TRBV28	NA	TRBJ1-1	TGTGCCAGCAGTTTATGGGCAGGGCGGGGTGAAGCTTTCTTT	CASSLWAGRGEAFF
NA	14	TRBV28	TRBD2	TRBJ2-3	TGTGCCAGCAGTTGGACTAGCGGGGGAGATACGCAGTATTTT	CASSWTSGGDTQYF
NA	13	TRBV2	TRBD1	TRBJ1-2	TGTGCCAGCAGGAGGACAGGGAGCTATGGCTACACCTTC	CASRRTGSYGYTF
NA	15	TRBV7-9	TRBD1	TRBJ2-7	TGTGCCAGCAGCTTAGGGACAGGGTTACGGTACGAGCAGTACTTC	CASSLGTGLRYEQYF
NA	15	TRBV19	TRBD2	TRBJ2-3	TGTGCCAGTACCCTCAGCGGGAGTGGCCCAGATACGCAGTATTTT	CASTLSGSGPDTQYF
NA	16	TRBV4-3	TRBD1	TRBJ2-7	TGCGCCAGCAGCCCATACTCAGGGGGCGGAACCTACGAGCAGTACTTC	CASSPYSGGGTYEQYF
NA	13	TRBV27	NA	TRBJ1-1	TGTGCCAGCAGTTTAGGCGGGGGCACTGAAGCTTTCTTT	CASSLGGGTEAFF
NA	12	TRBV7-8	NA	TRBJ2-7	TGTGCCAGCAGTACTACAGCGTACGAGCAGTACTTC	CASSTTAYEQYF
NA	15	TRBV28	NA	TRBJ2-7	TGTGCCAGCAACCTTCCAGGGACCCCCTTCAACGAGCAGTACTTC	CASNLPGTPFNEQYF
NA	14	TRBV7-3	NA	TRBJ2-3	TGTGCCAGCAGCCCATGGCCTCGGGGGCATACGCAGTATTTT	CASSPWPRGHTQYF
NA	15	TRBV5-4	TRBD1	TRBJ1-4	TGTGCCAGCAGCTTGGGGGGACAGGGGGCTGAAAAACTGTTTTTT	CASSLGGQGAEKLFF
NA	15	TRBV6-5	TRBD2	TRBJ2-3	TGTGCCAGCAGTTACTTTAGCGGGAGCACAGATACGCAGTATTTT	CASSYFSGSTDTQYF
NA	14	TRBV5-5	NA	TRBJ1-2	TGTGCCAGCAGCCCCTCGGGTCCGTTTATGGGCTACACCTTC	CASSPSGPFMGYTF
NA	16	TRBV4-1	TRBD2	TRBJ2-1	TGCGCCAGCAGCCTCCTAACTAGCGGGAGGGGAAATGAGCAGTTCTTC	CASSLLTSGRGNEQFF
NA	16	TRBV19	NA	TRBJ1-5	TGTGCCAGTAAGGGAGGCGGATTTTATAGCAATCAGCCCCAGCATTTT	CASKGGGFYSNQPQHF
once	14	TRBV5-1	NA	TRBJ2-5	TGCGCCAGCAGCGCGACGGGGGGCCGGGAGACCCAGTACTTC	CASSATGGRETQYF
NA	16	TRBV25-1	TRBD2	TRBJ2-5	TGTGCCAGCAGTGGAACTAGCGGTCCTTGGGGAGAGACCCAGCACTTC	CASSGTSGPWGETQHF
NA	15	TRBV15	NA	TRBJ2-1	TGTGCCACCAGCAGAGATCTTGGGAGCGGGAATGAGCAGTTCTTC	CATSRDLGSGNEQFF
NA	11	TRBV11-2	NA	TRBJ2-5	TGTGCCAGCAAGAGGCAAGAGACCCAGTACTTC	CASKRQETQYF
NA	11	TRBV2	NA	TRBJ2-1	TGTGCCAGCAGCGTAGGCGGTGAGCAGTTCTTC	CASSVGGEQFF
NA	15	TRBV6-6	NA	TRBJ2-1	TGTGCCAGCAGTCGTCCCCGTATGGCCAGCAATGAGCAGTTCTTC	CASSRPRMASNEQFF
NA	17	TRBV7-6	TRBD2	TRBJ2-3	TGTGCCAGCAGCTTAGGCCCTAGCGGGGGAGGCACAGATACGCAGTATTTT	CASSLGPSGGGTDTQYF
once	11	TRBV25-1	NA	TRBJ1-2	TGTGCCAGCAGTGAAATCAGGGGCTACACCTTC	CASSEIRGYTF
NA	15	TRBV4-1	TRBD2	TRBJ2-2	TGCGCCAGCAGCCTAGCGGGACTGAGCACCGGGGAGCTGTTTTTT	CASSLAGLSTGELFF
NA	14	TRBV27	NA	TRBJ2-5	TGTGCCAGCAGTTTATACAGGGTTGGGGAGACCCAGTACTTC	CASSLYRVGETQYF
NA	15	TRBV7-9	TRBD1	TRBJ1-1	TGTGCCAGCAGCTCCACTCGGACAGGGCTTACTGAAGCTTTCTTT	CASSSTRTGLTEAFF
NA	14	TRBV30	NA	TRBJ2-1	TGTGCCTGGAGGGGACGAAGCTCCTACAATGAGCAGTTCTTC	CAWRGRSSYNEQFF
NA	13	TRBV25-1	NA	TRBJ2-7	TGTGCCAGCAGTGACGGCAGGGAGAACGAGCAGTACTTC	CASSDGRENEQYF
NA	14	TRBV27	NA	TRBJ1-5	TGTGCCAGCAGTGACCACAGGGTAGGTCAGCCCCAGCATTTT	CASSDHRVGQPQHF
NA	14	TRBV27	TRBD1	TRBJ2-7	TGTGCCAGCAGTTTTACAGGGGGCGGTTACGAGCAGTACTTC	CASSFTGGGYEQYF
once	13	TRBV7-2	NA	TRBJ2-5	TGTGCCAGCAGCTTAGTACGGCACGCGACCCAGTACTTC	CASSLVRHATQYF
NA	18	TRBV28	TRBD2	TRBJ2-4	TGTGCCAGCACCCCGACTAGCGGGAGGGGGGGGGCCAAAAACATTCAGTACTTC	CASTPTSGRGGAKNIQYF
NA	13	TRBV7-9	NA	TRBJ1-1	TGTGCCAGCAGCCTAACAGGGAACACTGAAGCTTTCTTT	CASSLTGNTEAFF
NA	14	TRBV4-1	NA	TRBJ2-3	TGCGCCAGCAGCCAAGTAGGGGGCACAGATACGCAGTATTTT	CASSQVGGTDTQYF
NA	15	TRBV19	TRBD2	TRBJ2-1	TGTGCCAGTAGTATAGGGGCTAGCGGGAGAAGTGAGCAGTTCTTC	CASSIGASGRSEQFF
NA	13	TRBV5-5	NA	TRBJ2-5	TGTGCCAGCAGCTTGGCCGGGGGTGAGACCCAGTACTTC	CASSLAGGETQYF
NA	15	TRBV27	TRBD2	TRBJ2-5	TGTGCCAGCAGACTAGCGGGAGAACCCCAAGAGACCCAGTACTTC	CASRLAGEPQETQYF
NA	16	TRBV28	TRBD1	TRBJ2-3	TGTGCCAGCAGTTTAGAATGGACAGGGACCACAGATACGCAGTATTTT	CASSLEWTGTTDTQYF
NA	15	TRBV15	TRBD2	TRBJ2-3	TGTGCCACCAGCAGAGGACTAGCGGGCACAGATACGCAGTATTTT	CATSRGLAGTDTQYF
NA	15	TRBV28	TRBD2	TRBJ2-1	TGTGCCAGCAGTTTAGGGACTAGCGGGAGCAATGAGCAGTTCTTC	CASSLGTSGSNEQFF
once	15	TRBV5-1	TRBD1	TRBJ1-2	TGCGCCAGCAGCTCGTGGACAGGGCCCAACTATGGCTACACCTTC	CASSSWTGPNYGYTF
NA	13	TRBV7-3	NA	TRBJ1-2	TGTGCCAGCAGCCACGACAGCCTCTATGGCTACACCTTC	CASSHDSLYGYTF
NA	16	TRBV6-6	TRBD2	TRBJ2-7	TGTGCCAGCAGTTCAAGGGGGACTAGCGGAACCTACGAGCAGTACTTC	CASSSRGTSGTYEQYF
NA	15	TRBV10-2	TRBD2	TRBJ2-3	TGCGCCGCTAGCGGGAGGGCCCACAAAGCAGATACGCAGTATTTT	CAASGRAHKADTQYF
NA	12	TRBV30	NA	TRBJ1-2	TGTGCCTGCCACAGGGTGGGCTCTGGCTACACCTTC	CACHRVGSGYTF
NA	17	TRBV14	TRBD2	TRBJ2-7	TGTGCCAGCAGCCAAGATCCGTTGGGGACTAGCTCCTACGAGCAGTACTTC	CASSQDPLGTSSYEQYF
NA	15	TRBV28	TRBD2	TRBJ2-1	TGTGCCAGCAGAACCCCCGGGACTATCTACAATGAGCAGTTCTTC	CASRTPGTIYNEQFF
once	13	TRBV5-1	TRBD1	TRBJ2-7	TGCGCCAGCAGCCCACAGGGGTTATACGAGCAGTACTTC	CASSPQGLYEQYF
NA	15	TRBV6-1	NA	TRBJ1-5	TGTGCCAGCACCATAGAATCTGGGGTCAATCAGCCCCAGCATTTT	CASTIESGVNQPQHF
NA	17	TRBV18	TRBD2	TRBJ2-1	TGTGCCAGCTCACCACCTGGCACTAGCGGGAGGGCCAATGAGCAGTTCTTC	CASSPPGTSGRANEQFF
NA	15	TRBV4-1	TRBD1	TRBJ2-6	TGCGCCAGCAGCCAACAGGGGGCTGGGGCCAACGTCCTGACTTTC	CASSQQGAGANVLTF